The TCR beta chain under discussion was sequenced for a study of CD8+ T cells in alopecia areata (dated by TCRdb to 2017 to 2018). Background for the entire study: The treated patients took part in an open-label pilot trial in which moderate-to-severe alopecia areata was treated with oral tofacitinib at 5 to 10 mg twice daily. Patients stayed on tofacitinib for 6 to 18 months and then had 6 months of follow-up off drug so that delayed response and recurrence could be assessed. For the treated patients, the SALT score, which quantifies what percentage of scalp surface area is affected, served as the measure of disease severity. The study used high-throughput TCRbeta sequencing to examine T cell clonal expansion in alopecia areata, in both the C3H/HeJ mouse model and human patients. In humans, TCRbeta sequencing was performed on scalp tissue and on sorted CD4+ and CD8+ peripheral blood T cells from healthy controls and from patients with patchy or totalis/universalis alopecia areata. Biopsies were taken from tofacitinib-treated patients at baseline and again at 4 and 24 weeks into treatment, and several of those patients also had a later scalp biopsy. Clonality in the scalp was compared among normal scalp (n=4), patchy alopecia areata scalp (n=8), and alopecia totalis/universalis scalp (n=8). The RNA source kit depended on sample type: the PAXgene miRNA kit for fixed scalp, the miRNeasy kit for PBMCs, and the RNeasy kit for mouse skin. Amplification of TCRbeta CDR3 regions was done by immunoSEQ multiplex PCR using 35 Vbeta forward primers and 13 Jbeta reverse primers.

The receptor library was made with the immunoSEQ multiplex PCR assay. To provide template for TCR sequencing, every sample had RNA extracted and reverse transcribed into cDNA. SuperScript III was used for first-strand cDNA synthesis, primed with a 2:1 mix of oligo-dT and random hexamers. A synthetic immune receptor repertoire was used to assess amplification bias, and residual bias was removed computationally. Per the authors' processing: Raw reads were preprocessed to remove errors, and CDR3 was defined according to IMGT conventions as the region from the conserved cysteine to phenylalanine. Clonality was calculated as 1 minus Shannon entropy normalized by log2 of the number of productive unique TCRs. Scalp TCRbeta sequences were cross-referenced with sorted blood CD4 and CD8 repertoires so that the CD4 or CD8 identity of scalp clones could be inferred. TCRdb took over this immuneACCESS table, retaining in-frame rearrangements with V and J assigned. Such tables are incomplete; in checked studies, under half of the missing clones stem from an unresolved V gene, and the remainder is unexplained. For V, J and clone size, that table is used; D and trimming come from the DNA. The sample table shows some 200,000 clones, and approximately 60% are seen once. Together, the top ten hold approximately 3.3% of the sample.

The time point tag for this specimen amounts to: less than five weeks on oral tofacitinib. The treatment or condition label corresponds to: oral pan-JAK inhibitor, 5-10 mg twice daily. Lesional scalp punch biopsies and peripheral blood were obtained from alopecia areata patients. PBMCs were separated by density centrifugation and stained for CD3, CD4 and CD8, after which CD4+ and CD8+ T cells were sorted on a FACSAria. Taken from cysteine to phenylalanine, the CDR3 has 14 residues. Only CDR3 DNA remains: 42 bases, in frame from the first base. From the germline V gene, CDR1 is SGHRS and CDR2 is YFSETQ. V is cut back by 4 bases and J by 3 bases, with 6 bases in the junction unmatched. Overall study outcomes, separate from this receptor: Many expanded lesional clones persisted in scalp and blood during tofacitinib treatment, which may partly explain relapse after stopping treatment. Because the treated cohort was small and had only one nonresponder, larger studies are needed to examine links between baseline CD8+ expansion and response. Unlike mouse skin, where gammadelta T cells dominate, normal human skin contains resident alphabeta T cells that get sequenced too, which complicates analysis of the scalp TCR repertoire. Compared with normal scalp, lesional scalp had higher clonality and more expanded CD8+ clones, particularly in alopecia totalis/universalis, a pattern that suggests antigenic drive. Shared TCR sequences between patients were less evident than in mice, which may be partly attributable to HLA diversity in the patient population. Tofacitinib significantly decreased scalp clonality and the number of expanded CD8+ clones among the top 100 scalp clones.

Concerning this clone itself: Its antigen remains undetermined. No much larger clone is present one base from it, and per-base qualities are unavailable. The same CDR3 arises from other DNA sequences in this sample as well.

The chain is encoded by TRBV5-1 joined to TRBJ2-7, and 8 junctional nucleotides match TRBD1. This TCR was recovered from a human donor with alopecia areata. The sequencing used CD4+ T cells sorted from blood, collected at week 4, from a patient treated with tofacitinib. The DNA sequence follows: TGCGCCAGCAGCCCCGGGACAGGCGACTACGAGCAGTACTTC. The encoded protein is CASSPGTGDYEQYF.